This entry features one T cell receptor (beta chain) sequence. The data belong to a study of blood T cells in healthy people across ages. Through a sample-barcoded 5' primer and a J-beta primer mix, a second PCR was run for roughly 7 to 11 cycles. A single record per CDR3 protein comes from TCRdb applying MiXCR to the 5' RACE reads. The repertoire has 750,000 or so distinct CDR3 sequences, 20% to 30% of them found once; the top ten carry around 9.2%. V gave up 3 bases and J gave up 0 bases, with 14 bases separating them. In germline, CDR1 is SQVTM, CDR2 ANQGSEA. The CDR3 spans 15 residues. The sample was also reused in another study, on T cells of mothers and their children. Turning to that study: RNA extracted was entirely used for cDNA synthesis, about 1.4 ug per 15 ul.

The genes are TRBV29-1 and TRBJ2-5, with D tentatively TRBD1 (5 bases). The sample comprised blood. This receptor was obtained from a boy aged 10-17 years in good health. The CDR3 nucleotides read TGCAGCGTTGACCAGGGCAGAGACTACCAAGAGACCCAGTACTTC. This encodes CSVDQGRDYQETQYF.